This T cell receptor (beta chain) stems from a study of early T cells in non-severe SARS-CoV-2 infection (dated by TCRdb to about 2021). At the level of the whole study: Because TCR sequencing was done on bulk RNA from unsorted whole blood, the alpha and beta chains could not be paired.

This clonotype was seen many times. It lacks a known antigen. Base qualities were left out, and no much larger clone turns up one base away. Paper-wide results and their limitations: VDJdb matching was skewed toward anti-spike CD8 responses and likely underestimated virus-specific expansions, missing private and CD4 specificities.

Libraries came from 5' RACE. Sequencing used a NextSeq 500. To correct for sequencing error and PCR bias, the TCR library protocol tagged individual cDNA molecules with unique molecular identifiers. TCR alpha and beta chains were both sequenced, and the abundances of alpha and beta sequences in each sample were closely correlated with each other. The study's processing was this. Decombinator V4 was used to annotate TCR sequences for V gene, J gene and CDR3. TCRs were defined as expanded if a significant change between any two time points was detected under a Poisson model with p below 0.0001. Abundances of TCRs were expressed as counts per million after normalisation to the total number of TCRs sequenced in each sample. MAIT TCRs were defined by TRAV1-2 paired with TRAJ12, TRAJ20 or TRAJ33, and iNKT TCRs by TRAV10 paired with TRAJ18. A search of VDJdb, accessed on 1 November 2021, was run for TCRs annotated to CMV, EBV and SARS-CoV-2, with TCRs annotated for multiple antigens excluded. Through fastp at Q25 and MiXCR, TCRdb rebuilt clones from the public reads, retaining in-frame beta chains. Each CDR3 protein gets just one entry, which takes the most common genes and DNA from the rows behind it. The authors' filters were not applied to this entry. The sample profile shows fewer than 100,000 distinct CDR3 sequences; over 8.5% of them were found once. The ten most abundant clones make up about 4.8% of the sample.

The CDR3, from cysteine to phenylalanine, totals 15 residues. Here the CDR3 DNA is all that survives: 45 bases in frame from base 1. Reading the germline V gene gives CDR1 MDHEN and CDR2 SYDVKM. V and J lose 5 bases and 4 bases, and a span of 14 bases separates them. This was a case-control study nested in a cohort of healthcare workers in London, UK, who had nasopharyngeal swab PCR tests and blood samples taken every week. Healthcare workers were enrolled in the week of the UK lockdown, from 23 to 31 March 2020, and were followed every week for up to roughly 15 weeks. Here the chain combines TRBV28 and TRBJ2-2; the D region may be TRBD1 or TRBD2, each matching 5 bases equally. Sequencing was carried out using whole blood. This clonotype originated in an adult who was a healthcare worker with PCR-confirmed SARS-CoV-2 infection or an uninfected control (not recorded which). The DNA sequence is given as TGTGCCAGCAGTCGGACCGGGGCGGGCACCGGGGAGCTGTTTTTT. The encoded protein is CASSRTGAGTGELFF. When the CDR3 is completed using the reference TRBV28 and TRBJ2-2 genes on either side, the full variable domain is DVKVTQSSRYLVKRTGEKVFLECVQDMDHENMFWYRQDPGLGLRLIYFSYDVKMKEKGDIPEGYSVSREKKERFSLILESASTNQTSMYLCASSRTGAGTGELFFGEGSRLTVL.